Below are 23 T cell receptor beta chains sequenced from a single sample in a study of identical twins. TCRdb reanalysed the 5' RACE reads using MiXCR and keeps one entry per CDR3 protein. This table has about 810,000 distinct CDR3 sequences, more than 9% appearing once. The same data also went into a second study, on yellow fever vaccine responses in identical twins.

What was sequenced was PBMCs. Receptors were obtained from a woman aged 18-29 years in good health.

This rearrangement joins TRBV20-1 to TRBJ2-7; 10 bases map to TRBD2. Germline V gives CDR1 DFQATT, CDR2 SNEGSKA (reference sequence). The CDR3 sequence is 14 residues long. V dropped 2 bases and J dropped 1; count of bases not matched to a gene: 2. This CDR3 reads CSARSTSGSYEQYV. The CDR3 nucleotides are TGCAGTGCTAGATCGACTAGCGGGTCCTACGAGCAGTACGTC.

The chain has TRBV7-3 and TRBJ2-1; D gene ambiguous. The CDR3 totals 14 residues. V was cut by 0 bases and J by 8 bases, with 11 bases left in between. Looked up from germline, CDR1 is SGHTA and CDR2 is FQGTGA. Here the CDR3 DNA reads TGTGCCAGCAGCTTAACCCAGAAGGGCGATGAGCAGTTCTTC. Its protein is CASSLTQKGDEQFF.

This rearrangement joins TRBV11-2 to TRBJ2-3, with D possibly TRBD2 on 7 matching bases. Trimming removed 5 bases from V and 2 bases from J, with 14 bases in between. Germline V gives CDR1 SGHAT, CDR2 FQNNGV. The CDR3 covers 15 residues. CDR3 amino acids: CASSTRGANTDTQYF. DNA for the CDR3: TGTGCCAGCAGCACCCGGGGGGCAAACACAGATACGCAGTATTTT. Drawing the rest from reference TRBV11-2 and TRBJ2-3, the complete variable domain is EAGVAQSPRYKIIEKRQSVAFWCNPISGHATLYWYQQILGQGPKLLIQFQNNGVVDDSQLPKDRFSAERLKGVDSTLKIQPAKLEDSAVYLCASSTRGANTDTQYFGPGTRLTVL.

This clonotype was recorded a few times. The chain combines TRBV12-3 or TRBV12-4 with TRBJ2-1, with 13 bases that match TRBD2. The CDR3 is 20 amino acids. The V segment lost 5 bases and the J segment 1 base; nucleotides outside the gene matches: 14. DNA of the CDR3: TGTGCCAGCAGTCGCTGGACTAGCGGGGGATTAAGGTGGTCCTACAATGAGCAGTTCTTC. It codes for CASSRWTSGGLRWSYNEQFF.

This clonotype has only a few counts. The CDR3 sequence: CASSRSGSYEQYF. CDR3 DNA sequence: TGTGCCAGCAGTCGATCTGGCTCCTACGAGCAGTACTTC. The chain couples TRBV6-2 or TRBV6-3 to TRBJ2-7; D gene uncertain. Trimming took off 5 bases at V and 0 bases at J, with 8 bases between the two ends. Looked up from germline, CDR1 is MNHEY and CDR2 is SVGEGT. This CDR3 comprises 13 residues.

This chain uses TRBV12-3 or TRBV12-4 with TRBJ1-4; D gene uncertain. The V gene lost 1 base and the J gene lost 7 bases, with 7 bases spanning the gap. The CDR3 covers 13 residues. CDR3 protein: CASSLGPGEKLFF. The DNA for the CDR3 is TGTGCCAGCAGTTTAGGTCCGGGTGAAAAACTGTTTTTT.

The rearrangement uses TRBV3-1 and TRBJ2-7; D is unresolved. Trimming removed 0 bases from V and 6 bases from J, with 9 bases in between. Germline-derived CDR1 and CDR2 are LGHDT and YNNKEL (reference sequence). This CDR3 has 13 amino acids. DNA of the CDR3: TGTGCCAGCAGCCAAGATATGTACGGCGAGCAGTACGTC. As protein: CASSQDMYGEQYV.

The chain links TRBV2 to TRBJ2-6; TRBD1 is a possible D gene (5 bases). CDR3 length equals 15 residues. CDR1 and CDR2 from the germline V gene are SNHLY and FYNNEI. Between the trimmed V and J ends, which lost 3 bases and 2 bases, there was a span of 8 bases. The CDR3 loop reads CASSDARAGANVLTF. Written as DNA, the CDR3 is TGTGCCAGCAGTGATGCCAGGGCTGGGGCCAACGTCCTGACTTTC.

The V call is TRBV12-3 or TRBV12-4, the J call TRBJ2-3; 9 bases are a match to TRBD2. CDR3 size: 15 residues. With 5 bases clipped from V and 3 bases from J, the junction kept 6 bases outside the gene matches. CDR3 bases: TGTGCCAGCAGTCCACCGGGACTAGCAACAGATACGCAGTATTTT. It yields the protein CASSPPGLATDTQYF.

This clonotype was observed many times. The genes are TRBV10-3 and TRBJ2-1; TRBD2 agrees at 14 bases. The germline gives CDR1 ENHRY, CDR2 SYGVKD. The CDR3 is 16 amino acids. V shed 0 bases, J shed 8 bases, and the junction held 3 bases outside the gene matches. The CDR3 is CAISESTSGGADEQFF. DNA of the CDR3: TGTGCCATCAGTGAGTCGACTAGCGGGGGGGCCGATGAGCAGTTCTTC.

This clonotype was seen a few times. V usage is TRBV28 and J usage is TRBJ2-1; 8 nucleotides align to TRBD2. The CDR3 has 14 amino acids. V trimming: 3 bases; J trimming: 9 bases; junction bases outside the gene matches: 7. The germline V gene encodes CDR1 MDHEN and CDR2 SYDVKM. The CDR3 bases are TGTGCCAGCAGTTTTGCGGGGGGTCGGGCTGAGCAGTTCTTC. Translation gives CASSFAGGRAEQFF. Complete variable domain (other parts from reference TRBV28 and TRBJ2-1): DVKVTQSSRYLVKRTGEKVFLECVQDMDHENMFWYRQDPGLGLRLIYFSYDVKMKEKGDIPEGYSVSREKKERFSLILESASTNQTSMYLCASSFAGGRAEQFFGPGTRLTVL.

This clonotype was detected a few times. The rearrangement uses TRBV2 and TRBJ2-3, with 10 bases lining up with TRBD2. The CDR3 runs 17 residues. Germline V gives CDR1 SNHLY, CDR2 FYNNEI. The junction had 9 bases not matched to a gene; V was cut back by 5 bases and J by 1 base. Here the CDR3 reads CASSMSSTSGGTDTQYF. The CDR3 DNA sequence: TGTGCCAGCAGTATGAGTAGTACTAGCGGGGGCACAGATACGCAGTATTTT.

This chain uses TRBV28 with TRBJ1-2; D remains ambiguous. Deletions cut 3 bases from V and 3 bases from J, with 17 bases between. Per germline, CDR1 MDHEN and CDR2 SYDVKM. The CDR3 sequence is 16 residues long. The chain's CDR3 is CASSLYLGGSDYGYTF. The CDR3 nucleotides are TGTGCCAGCAGTTTGTACCTGGGTGGCAGTGACTATGGCTACACCTTC.

The chain recombines TRBV3-1 with TRBJ2-2; TRBD1 matches 7 bases. Germline trimming cut 3 bases from V and 8 bases from J; bases unmatched to any gene: 15. There are 17 residues in the CDR3. CDR1 LGHDT and CDR2 YNNKEL come from the germline V gene (reference sequence). CDR3 nucleotides: TGTGCCAGCAGCCAGCAAGTGCTCGGGACAGCCAAAGGGGAGCTGTTTTTT. Protein sequence: CASSQQVLGTAKGELFF.

This clonotype was seen more than once but under ten times. This chain joins TRBV7-2 and TRBJ2-1, with 9 bases aligning to TRBD2. Germline V gene lookup returns CDR1 SGHTA and CDR2 FQGNSA. V lost 6 bases and J lost 7; bases outside the gene matches: 7. The CDR3 has 14 amino acids. CDR3: CASSTIAGDNEQFF. The DNA of the CDR3 is TGTGCCAGCAGTACTATAGCGGGAGATAATGAGCAGTTCTTC.

The sample holds a few counts of this clonotype. The chain joins TRBV10-3 to TRBJ1-1; 7 bases are shared with TRBD1. Losses at the gene ends were 6 bases for V and 4 bases for J; bases not matched to a gene: 14. This CDR3 has 16 residues. Germline CDR1 is ENHRY and CDR2 is SYGVKD. CDR3 residues: CAIRPKTGIFGTEAFF. The DNA for the CDR3 is TGTGCCATCAGACCAAAGACAGGGATATTTGGCACTGAAGCTTTCTTT.

This clonotype was observed at least ten times. V and J are TRBV12-3 or TRBV12-4 and TRBJ2-5; D ambiguous. The CDR3 has 13 amino acids. The ends were cut back, 3 bases at V and 7 bases at J, with 12 bases in the middle. The CDR3 nucleotides read TGTGCCAGCAGTTTCTCGAGTGATACGACCCAGTACTTC. As protein: CASSFSSDTTQYF.

This clonotype has more than one count but fewer than ten. This CDR3 reads CASSSQALGVNTEAFF. The CDR3 coding sequence is TGTGCCAGCAGCTCGCAGGCCCTAGGGGTGAACACTGAAGCTTTCTTT. The rearrangement uses TRBV7-9 and TRBJ1-1; the D gene is possibly TRBD1 (5 bases). With 4 bases removed from V and 0 bases from J, the gap between germline ends came to 15 bases. The germline CDR1 and CDR2 sequences are SEHNR and FQNEAQ (reference sequence). The CDR3 contains 16 residues.

V and J are TRBV4-1 and TRBJ2-6; no reliable D call. The length of the CDR3 is 16 residues. Germline CDR1 is MGHRA and CDR2 is YSYEKL. V gave up 0 bases and J gave up 4 bases, with 10 bases separating them. Here the CDR3 reads CASSQDGHLGANVLTF. CDR3 in DNA: TGCGCCAGCAGCCAAGACGGTCACCTCGGGGCCAACGTCCTGACTTTC.

This clonotype was recorded at least ten times. V and J are TRBV29-1 and TRBJ2-3; 9 bases fit TRBD1. CDR1 and CDR2 (germline): SQVTM, ANQGSEA. Trimming cost V 1 base and J 4 bases; bases outside gene matches: 6. This CDR3 contains 15 residues. CDR3 loop: CSVEVQGAVADTQYF. For the CDR3, the DNA is TGCAGCGTTGAAGTACAGGGGGCGGTTGCAGATACGCAGTATTTT.

CDR3 protein: CASSFRFGGSTDTQYF. The CDR3 DNA reads as TGTGCCAGCAGTTTCCGCTTTGGGGGGAGCACAGATACGCAGTATTTT. The chain uses TRBV6-2 or TRBV6-3 and TRBJ2-3, with TRBD2 as a possible D gene (6 bases). The V end lost 4 bases, the J end lost 0 bases, and 14 bases lay between the germline ends. From germline, CDR1 is MNHEY and CDR2 SVGEGT. The CDR3 is made up of 16 amino acids.

Regarding this clonotype: A read error may account for a junction end that differs from germline. This chain links TRBV7-9 with TRBJ2-7, with D possibly matching TRBD2 (6 bases). Germline CDR1 reads SEHNR; CDR2 reads FQNEAQ (reference sequence). This CDR3 is 12 amino acids long. For the CDR3, the DNA is TGTACCAGCAGCTCGGGACTCTACGAGCAGTACTTC. It is translated as CTSSSGLYEQYF.

This clonotype was counted many times. Written as DNA, the CDR3 is TGTGCCAGCAGTTCCGGGGGGGGGGCCTATGGCTACACCTTC. Translation: CASSSGGGAYGYTF. This chain links TRBV12-3 or TRBV12-4 with TRBJ1-2; the D gene is possibly TRBD1 (6 bases). This CDR3 is built from 14 residues. V lost 4 bases and J lost 4, with 13 bases in between.